This TCR beta chain was sequenced during a study of blood T cell repertoires in COVID-19. Using immunoSEQ multiplex PCR, the repertoire was profiled, and TCRdb retains in-frame clones only, with some absent. The table lists around 86,000 clones, about 87% of them singletons. V lost 2 bases and J 5 bases, leaving 16 bases between the germline ends. Germline V CDR1 and CDR2: SEHNR, FQNEAQ (reference sequence). CDR3 length equals 15 residues. The TCR was taken from a human donor with acute or convalescent COVID-19. The donor label of this sample is uncertain. The sample comprised peripheral blood. The V gene is TRBV7-9, the J gene TRBJ2-7; TRBD2 is a possible D gene (7 bases). Here the CDR3 DNA reads TGTGCCAGCAGCTTATGGGGGGGCCCGGGGAACGAGCAGTACTTC. This codes for CASSLWGGPGNEQYF.